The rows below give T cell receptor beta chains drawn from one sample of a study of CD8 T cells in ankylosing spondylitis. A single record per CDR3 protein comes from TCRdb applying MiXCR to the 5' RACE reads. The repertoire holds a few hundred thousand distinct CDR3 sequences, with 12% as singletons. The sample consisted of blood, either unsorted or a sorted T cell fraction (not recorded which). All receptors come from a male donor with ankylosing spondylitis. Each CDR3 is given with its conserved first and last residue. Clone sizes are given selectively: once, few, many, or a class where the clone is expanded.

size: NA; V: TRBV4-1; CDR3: CASSQDSAGTGATYEQYF
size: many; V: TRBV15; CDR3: CATSRDPAASEQYF
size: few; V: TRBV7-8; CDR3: CASSLQGISNQPQHF
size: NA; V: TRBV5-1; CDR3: CASSLGAGTSINEQFF
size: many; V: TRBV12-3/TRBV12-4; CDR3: CASRYQGAHTEAFF
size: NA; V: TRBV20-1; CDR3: CSARDRVRGSNTGELFF
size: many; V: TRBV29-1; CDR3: CSVARQSYTQYF
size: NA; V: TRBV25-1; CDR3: CATTENNEQFF
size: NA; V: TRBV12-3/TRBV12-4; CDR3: CASSRTATTEAFF
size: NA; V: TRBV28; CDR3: CASTTRGDEQFF
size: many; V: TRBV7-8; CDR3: CASSLVPGQGSHEQYF
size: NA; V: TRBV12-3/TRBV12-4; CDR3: CASSPGTGYSGNTIYF
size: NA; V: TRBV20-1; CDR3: CSAIKEGRTEFF
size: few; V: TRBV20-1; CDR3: CSALMGMDQPQHF
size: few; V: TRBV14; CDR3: CASSRLAGGLYNEQFF
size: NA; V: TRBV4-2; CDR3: CASSPLGRETNTEAFF
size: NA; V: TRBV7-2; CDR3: CASSFQRGYNEQFF
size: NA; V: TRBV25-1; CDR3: CASSGTGKAGELFF
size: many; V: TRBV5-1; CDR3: CASSERTGTTEAFF